This T cell receptor beta chain was found in a study of cytomegalovirus exposure and HLA in healthy donors. Study-level findings and limits: Trimming of TCR beta V- and J-genes showed a link, identified in a later analysis, to a missense DCLRE1C variant. Beyond CMV serostatus, there was no information to go on about immune exposure. In an earlier analysis, in roughly 600 donors, most V segments appeared productive either ~87% or ~30% of the time. Rare TCR sequences predominated, though certain public TCRs were found in many donors.

Trimming removed 5 bases at V and 8 bases at J, with 14 bases between. The germline gives CDR1 SGHTS, CDR2 YDEGEE. The CDR3 contains 13 residues. The PCR made use of 60 Vbeta and 13 Jbeta primers. Method: immunoSEQ multiplex PCR; TCRdb's copy keeps in-frame clones and lacks some. The sample contains 95,000 to 150,000 clones, 70% to 80% of which appear only once. Details on this clone: The antigen remains undetermined.

The receptor was isolated from a man aged 50-60 years in good health and CMV-seronegative. Sequencing was done on a sample of PBMCs. V is TRBV5-8 and J is TRBJ2-1, with D unclear. The CDR3 sequence: CASSPTPLDEQFF. The CDR3 DNA reads TGTGCCAGCAGTCCAACCCCGCTAGATGAGCAGTTCTTC.